This entry concerns a single TCR beta chain. The record originates from a study of blood T cell repertoires in COVID-19. Sequencing used immunoSEQ multiplex PCR; TCRdb keeps in-frame clones, though not all of them. The sample yields roughly 110,000 clones, approximately 89% seen once. The germline gives CDR1 LGHNA, CDR2 YNFKEQ. Trimming removed 0 bases from V and 1 base from J; junction bases left unmatched: 5. The CDR3 is made up of 18 amino acids. The receptor comes from a woman between 55 and 75 years old with COVID-19, enrolled during active disease. The source material was peripheral blood. V and J are TRBV4-2 and TRBJ2-2, with 10 bases fitting TRBD2. CDR3 protein: CASSQEASGGLNTGELFF. The CDR3 DNA is TGTGCCAGCAGCCAAGAGGCTAGCGGGGGATTGAACACCGGGGAGCTGTTTTTT.